This is a list of T cell receptor beta chains from one sample in a study of T cell responses to AZD1222 COVID-19 vaccine. This table comes from immunoSEQ multiplex PCR, and its TCRdb copy is limited to in-frame clones, with some not included. This sample has over 100,000 clones; 85% to 90% occur once, and the top ten carry 10% to 15%. The sequencing here drew on peripheral blood, taken on day 0 of AZD1222 vaccination. The receptors stem from an adult in good health. CDR3s include the opening cysteine and the closing phenylalanine or tryptophan. A D gene is named only where the DNA matches it firmly.

j_call d_call v_call cdr3_aa
TRBJ2-5 - TRBV7-9 CASSRTAGETQYF
TRBJ1-1 - TRBV5-5 CASSLPGGTEAFF
TRBJ1-4 TRBD1 TRBV7-9 CASSPQGVTNEKLFF
TRBJ2-7 - TRBV5-1 CASSLTGTSYEQYF
TRBJ1-5 - TRBV9 CASSVGGTEQPQHF
TRBJ2-7 TRBD2 TRBV4-1 CASSPGLAGVSHEQYF
TRBJ1-2 TRBD1 TRBV5-1 CASRDRTTTYGYTF
TRBJ1-6 TRBD1 TRBV4-1 CASSQEFFPDRGSPLHF
TRBJ1-4 - TRBV7-9 CASSPGAEKLFF
TRBJ1-6 - TRBV11-2 CASSLVFGEWSSPLHF
TRBJ2-1 TRBD2 TRBV2 CASSENWGGNEQFF
TRBJ1-3 - TRBV29-1 CSVEDQGGNTIYF
TRBJ1-1 - TRBV9 CASSVASKNTEAFF
TRBJ2-1 TRBD2 TRBV7-2 CASSFFSGGRNNEQFF